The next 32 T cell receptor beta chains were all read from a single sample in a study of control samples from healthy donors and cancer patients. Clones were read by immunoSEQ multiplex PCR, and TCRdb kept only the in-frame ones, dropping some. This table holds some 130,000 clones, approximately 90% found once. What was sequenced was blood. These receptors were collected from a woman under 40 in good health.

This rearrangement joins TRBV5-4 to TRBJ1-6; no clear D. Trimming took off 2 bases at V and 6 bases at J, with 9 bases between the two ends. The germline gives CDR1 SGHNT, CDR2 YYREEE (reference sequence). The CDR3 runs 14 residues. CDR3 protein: CASSFGVGNSPLHF. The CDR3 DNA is TGTGCCAGCAGCTTTGGGGTGGGTAATTCACCCCTCCACTTT.

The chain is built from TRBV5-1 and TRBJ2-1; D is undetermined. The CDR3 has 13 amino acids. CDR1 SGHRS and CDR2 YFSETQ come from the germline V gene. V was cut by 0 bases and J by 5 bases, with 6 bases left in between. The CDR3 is CASSLEPNNEQFF. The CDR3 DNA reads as TGCGCCAGCAGCTTGGAGCCTAACAATGAGCAGTTCTTC.

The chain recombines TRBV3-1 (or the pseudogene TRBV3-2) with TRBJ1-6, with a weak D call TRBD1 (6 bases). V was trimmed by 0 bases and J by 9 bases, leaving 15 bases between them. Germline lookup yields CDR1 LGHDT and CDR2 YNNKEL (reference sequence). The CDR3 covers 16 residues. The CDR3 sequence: CASSQETGHLRSPLHF. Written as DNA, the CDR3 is TGTGCCAGCAGCCAAGAAACGGGACACCTTCGTTCACCCCTCCACTTT.

CDR3: CASSPAGLLNYGYTF. In nucleotides, the CDR3 is TGTGCCAGCAGCCCAGCGGGGCTTCTTAACTATGGCTACACCTTC. The J gene is TRBJ1-2, the V gene TRBV11-2, with D possibly matching TRBD1 (5 bases). Germline loops: CDR1 SGHAT, CDR2 FQNNGV. The CDR3 runs to 15 residues. V lost 5 bases, J lost 1 base, and 14 bases lay in between.

The chain's CDR3 is CASSLNGGLTGELFF. For the CDR3, the DNA is TGTGCCAGCAGCTTAAACGGCGGGTTGACCGGGGAGCTGTTTTTT. The chain recombines TRBV7-3 with TRBJ2-2; D is possibly TRBD2 (5 bases). Per the germline V gene, CDR1 is SGHTA and CDR2 is FQGTGA. Deletions cut 1 base from V and 5 bases from J, with 11 bases between. CDR3 length equals 15 residues.

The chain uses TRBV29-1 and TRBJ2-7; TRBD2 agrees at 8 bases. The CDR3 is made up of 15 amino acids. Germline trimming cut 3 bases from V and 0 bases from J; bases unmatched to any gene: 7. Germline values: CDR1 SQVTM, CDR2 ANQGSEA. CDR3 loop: CSVERREDRSYEQYF. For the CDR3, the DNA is TGCAGCGTTGAGAGGCGGGAGGACCGCTCCTACGAGCAGTACTTC.

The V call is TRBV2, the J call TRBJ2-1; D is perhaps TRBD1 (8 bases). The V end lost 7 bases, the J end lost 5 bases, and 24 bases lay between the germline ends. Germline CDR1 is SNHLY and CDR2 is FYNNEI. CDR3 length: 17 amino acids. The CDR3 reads CASTRQGSLAANNEQFF. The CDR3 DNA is TGTGCCAGCACCAGACAGGGGAGCCTAGCGGCAAACAATGAGCAGTTCTTC.

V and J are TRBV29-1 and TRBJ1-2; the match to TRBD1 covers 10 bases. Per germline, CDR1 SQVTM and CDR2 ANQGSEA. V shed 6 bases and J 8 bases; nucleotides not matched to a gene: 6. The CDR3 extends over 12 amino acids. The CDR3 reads CSVRQGAGGYTF. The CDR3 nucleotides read TGCAGCGTACGACAGGGGGCGGGAGGCTACACCTTC.

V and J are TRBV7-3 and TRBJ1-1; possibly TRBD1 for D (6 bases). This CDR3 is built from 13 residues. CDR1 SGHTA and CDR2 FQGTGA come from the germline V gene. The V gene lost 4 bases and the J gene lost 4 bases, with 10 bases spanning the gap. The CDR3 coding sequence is TGTGCCAGCAGCTGGGGAGGGGGCACTGAAGCTTTCTTT. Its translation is CASSWGGGTEAFF.

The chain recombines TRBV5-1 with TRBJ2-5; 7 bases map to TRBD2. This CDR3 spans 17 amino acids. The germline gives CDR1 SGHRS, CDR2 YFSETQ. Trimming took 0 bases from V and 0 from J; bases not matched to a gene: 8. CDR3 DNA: TGCGCCAGCAGCTTGGCTCCGGCGGGAGCCCACCAAGAGACCCAGTACTTC. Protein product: CASSLAPAGAHQETQYF.

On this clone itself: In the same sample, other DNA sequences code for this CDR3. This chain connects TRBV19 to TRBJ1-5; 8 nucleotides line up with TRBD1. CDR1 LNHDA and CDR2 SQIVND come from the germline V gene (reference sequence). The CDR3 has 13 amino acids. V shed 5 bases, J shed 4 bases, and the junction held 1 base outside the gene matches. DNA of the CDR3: TGTGCCAGTAGTGGGACAGGAAATCAGCCCCAGCATTTT. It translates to CASSGTGNQPQHF.

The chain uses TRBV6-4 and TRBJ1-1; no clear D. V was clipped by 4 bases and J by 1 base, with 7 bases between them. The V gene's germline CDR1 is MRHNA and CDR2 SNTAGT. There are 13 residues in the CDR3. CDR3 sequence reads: CASSALRNTEAFF. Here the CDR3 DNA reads TGTGCCAGCAGTGCTTTAAGGAACACTGAAGCTTTCTTT.

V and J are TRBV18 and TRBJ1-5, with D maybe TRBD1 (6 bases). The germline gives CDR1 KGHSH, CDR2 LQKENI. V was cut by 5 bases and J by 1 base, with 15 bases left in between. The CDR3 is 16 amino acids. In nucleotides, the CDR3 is TGTGCCAGCTCAGAACGGACAGCCCTAAGCAATCAGCCCCAGCATTTT. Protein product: CASSERTALSNQPQHF.

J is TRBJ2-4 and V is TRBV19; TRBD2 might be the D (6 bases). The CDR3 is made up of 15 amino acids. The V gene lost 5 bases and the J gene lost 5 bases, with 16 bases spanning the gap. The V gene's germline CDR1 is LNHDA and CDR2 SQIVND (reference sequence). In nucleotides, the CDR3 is TGTGCCAGTAGTTCGCCGGGACTGGTAGAAAACATTCAGTACTTC. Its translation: CASSSPGLVENIQYF.

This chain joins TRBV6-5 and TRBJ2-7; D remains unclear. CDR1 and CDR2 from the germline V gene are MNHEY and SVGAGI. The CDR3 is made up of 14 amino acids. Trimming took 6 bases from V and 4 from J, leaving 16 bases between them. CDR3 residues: CASSDAFRPYEQYF. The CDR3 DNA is TGTGCCAGCAGCGACGCATTTAGACCATACGAGCAGTACTTC.

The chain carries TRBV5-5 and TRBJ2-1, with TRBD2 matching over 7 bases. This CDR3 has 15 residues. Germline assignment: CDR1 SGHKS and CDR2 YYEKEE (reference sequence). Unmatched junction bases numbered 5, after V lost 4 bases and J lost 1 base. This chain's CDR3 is CASSRIAGSYNEQFF. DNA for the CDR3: TGTGCCAGCAGCAGGATAGCGGGTTCCTACAATGAGCAGTTCTTC.

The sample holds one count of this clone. CDR3 coding DNA: TGTGCCAGCAGTTTTTCGGCAGGCGCCGGGGAGCAGTTCTTC. This encodes CASSFSAGAGEQFF. This chain connects TRBV28 to TRBJ2-1, with D uncertain. Trimming removed 3 bases from V and 10 bases from J, with 16 bases in between. This CDR3 has 14 residues. CDR1 is MDHEN, CDR2 SYDVKM, per germline.

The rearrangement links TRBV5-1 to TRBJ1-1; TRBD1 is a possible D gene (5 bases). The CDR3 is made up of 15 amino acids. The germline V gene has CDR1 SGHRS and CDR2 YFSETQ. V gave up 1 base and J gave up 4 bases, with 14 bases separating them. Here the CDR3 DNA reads TGCGCCAGCAGCTTGCTTTTTTATGGGGGCACTGAAGCTTTCTTT. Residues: CASSLLFYGGTEAFF. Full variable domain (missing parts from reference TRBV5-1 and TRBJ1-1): KAGVTQTPRYLIKTRGQQVTLSCSPISGHRSVSWYQQTPGQGLQFLFEYFSETQRNKGNFPGRFSGRQFSNSRSEMNVSTLELGDSALYLCASSLLFYGGTEAFFGQGTRLTVV.

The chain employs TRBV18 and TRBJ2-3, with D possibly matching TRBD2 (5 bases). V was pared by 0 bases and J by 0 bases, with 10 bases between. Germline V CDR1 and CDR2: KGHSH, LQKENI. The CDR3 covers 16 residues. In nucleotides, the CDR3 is TGTGCCAGCTCACCACCCCCCCCGGGGAGCACAGATACGCAGTATTTT. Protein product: CASSPPPPGSTDTQYF.

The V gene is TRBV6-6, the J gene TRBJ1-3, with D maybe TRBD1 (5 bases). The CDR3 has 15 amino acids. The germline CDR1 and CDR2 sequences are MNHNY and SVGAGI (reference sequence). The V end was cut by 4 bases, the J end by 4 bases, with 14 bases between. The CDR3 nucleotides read TGTGCCAGCAGTTTTCTAGGGGAACCGGGAAACACCATATATTTT. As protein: CASSFLGEPGNTIYF.

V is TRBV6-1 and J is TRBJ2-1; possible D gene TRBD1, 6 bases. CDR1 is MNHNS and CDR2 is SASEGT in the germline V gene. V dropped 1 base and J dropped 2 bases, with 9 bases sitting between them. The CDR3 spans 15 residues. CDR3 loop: CASSEGPGAYNEQFF. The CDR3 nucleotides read TGTGCCAGCAGTGAAGGGCCAGGGGCCTACAATGAGCAGTTCTTC.

As DNA, the CDR3 is TGTGCCAGCAGCACAGGGGGACGCACTGAAGCTTTCTTT. This codes for CASSTGGRTEAFF. This chain joins TRBV5-6 and TRBJ1-1, with TRBD1 matching 8 bases. CDR3 length: 13 amino acids. V trimming: 4 bases; J trimming: 4 bases; junction bases outside the gene matches: 3. The germline V gene encodes CDR1 SGHDT and CDR2 YYEEEE. The full variable domain, its missing parts supplied by reference TRBV5-6 and TRBJ1-1, is DAGVTQSPTHLIKTRGQQVTLRCSPKSGHDTVSWYQQALGQGPQFIFQYYEEEERQRGNFPDRFSGHQFPNYSSELNVNALLLGDSALYLCASSTGGRTEAFFGQGTRLTVV.

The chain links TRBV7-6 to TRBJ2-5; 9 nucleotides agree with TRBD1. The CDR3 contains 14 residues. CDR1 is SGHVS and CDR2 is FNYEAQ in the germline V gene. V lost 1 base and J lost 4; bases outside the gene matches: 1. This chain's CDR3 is CASSLGTGVETQYF. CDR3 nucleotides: TGTGCCAGCAGCTTAGGGACAGGGGTAGAGACCCAGTACTTC.

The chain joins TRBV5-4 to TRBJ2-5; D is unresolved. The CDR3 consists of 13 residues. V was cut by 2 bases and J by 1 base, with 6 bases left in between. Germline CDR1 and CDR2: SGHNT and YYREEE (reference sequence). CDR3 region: CASSFGSQETQYF. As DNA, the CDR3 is TGTGCCAGCAGCTTCGGAAGCCAAGAGACCCAGTACTTC.

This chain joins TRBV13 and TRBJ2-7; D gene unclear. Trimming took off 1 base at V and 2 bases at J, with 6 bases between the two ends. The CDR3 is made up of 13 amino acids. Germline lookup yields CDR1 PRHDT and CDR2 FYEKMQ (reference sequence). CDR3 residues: CASSLVGTYEQYF. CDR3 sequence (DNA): TGTGCCAGCAGCTTAGTGGGAACCTACGAGCAGTACTTC.

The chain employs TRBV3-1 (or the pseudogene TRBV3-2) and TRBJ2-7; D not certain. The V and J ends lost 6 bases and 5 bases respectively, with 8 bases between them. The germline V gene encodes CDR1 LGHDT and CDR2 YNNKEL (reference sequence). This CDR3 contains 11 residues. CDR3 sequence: CASSQFHEQYF. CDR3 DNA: TGTGCCAGCAGTCAATTCCACGAGCAGTACTTC.

The CDR3 DNA reads TGTGCCAGCAGCTTCAACAGTTACAATGAGCAGTTCTTC. Protein sequence: CASSFNSYNEQFF. The chain employs TRBV11-3 and TRBJ2-1; D uncertain. V lost 3 bases and J lost 4, with 7 bases in between. Germline values: CDR1 SGHNT, CDR2 YENEEA. This CDR3 contains 13 residues.

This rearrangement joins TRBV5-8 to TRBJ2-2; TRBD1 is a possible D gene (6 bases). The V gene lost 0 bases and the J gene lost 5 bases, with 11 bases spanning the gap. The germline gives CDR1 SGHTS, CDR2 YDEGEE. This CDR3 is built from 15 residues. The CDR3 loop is CASSLELRGTGELFF. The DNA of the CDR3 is TGTGCCAGCAGCTTGGAACTTAGGGGGACCGGGGAGCTGTTTTTT. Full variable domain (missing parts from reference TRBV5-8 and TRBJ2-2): EAGVTQSPTHLIKTRGQQATLRCSPISGHTSVYWYQQALGLGLQFLLWYDEGEERNRGNFPPRFSGRQFPNYSSELNVNALELEDSALYLCASSLELRGTGELFFGEGSRLTVL.

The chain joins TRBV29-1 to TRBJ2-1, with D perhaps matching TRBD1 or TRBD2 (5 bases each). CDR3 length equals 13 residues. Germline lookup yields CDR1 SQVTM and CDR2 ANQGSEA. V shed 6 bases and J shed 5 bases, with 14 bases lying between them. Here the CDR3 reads CSVQGDGNNEQFF. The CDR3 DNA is TGCAGCGTCCAAGGGGACGGGAACAATGAGCAGTTCTTC.

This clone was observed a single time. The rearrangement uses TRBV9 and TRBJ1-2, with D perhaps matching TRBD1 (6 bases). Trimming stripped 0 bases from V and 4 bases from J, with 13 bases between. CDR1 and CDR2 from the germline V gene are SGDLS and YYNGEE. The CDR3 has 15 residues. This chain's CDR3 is CASSVATGSSYGYTF. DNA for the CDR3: TGTGCCAGCAGCGTAGCTACAGGGAGCTCCTATGGCTACACCTTC. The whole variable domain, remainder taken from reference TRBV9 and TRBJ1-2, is DSGVTQTPKHLITATGQRVTLRCSPRSGDLSVYWYQQSLDQGLQFLIQYYNGEERAKGNILERFSAQQFPDLHSELNLSSLELGDSALYFCASSVATGSSYGYTFGSGTRLTVV.

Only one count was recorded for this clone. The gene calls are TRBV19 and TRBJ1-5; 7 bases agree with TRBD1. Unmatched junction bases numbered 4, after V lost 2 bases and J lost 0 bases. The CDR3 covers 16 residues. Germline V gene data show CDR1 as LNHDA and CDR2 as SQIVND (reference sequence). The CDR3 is CASSIHGTDSNQPQHF. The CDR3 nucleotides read TGTGCCAGTAGTATACACGGGACAGATAGCAATCAGCCCCAGCATTTT.

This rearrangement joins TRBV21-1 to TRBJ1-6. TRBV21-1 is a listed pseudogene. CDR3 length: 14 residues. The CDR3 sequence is CASRSNPGYSPLHF. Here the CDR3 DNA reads TGTGCCAGCAGGAGCAACCCCGGGTATTCACCCCTCCACTTT.